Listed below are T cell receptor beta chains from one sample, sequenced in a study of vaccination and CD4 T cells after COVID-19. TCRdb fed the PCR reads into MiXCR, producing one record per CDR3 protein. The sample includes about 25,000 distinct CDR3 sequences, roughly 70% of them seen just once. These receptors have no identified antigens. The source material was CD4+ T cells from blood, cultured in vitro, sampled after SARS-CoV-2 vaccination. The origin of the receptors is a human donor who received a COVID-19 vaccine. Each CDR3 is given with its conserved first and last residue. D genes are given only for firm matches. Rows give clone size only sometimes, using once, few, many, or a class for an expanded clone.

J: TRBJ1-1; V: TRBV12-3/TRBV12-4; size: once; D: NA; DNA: TGTGCCAGCAGGGGTGCGCGAACCTCAAACACTGAAGCTTTCTTT; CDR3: CASRGARTSNTEAFF
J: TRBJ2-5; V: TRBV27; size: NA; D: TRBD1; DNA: TGTGCCAGCAGTCCCCTGACAGGGAAAGAGACCCAGTACTTC; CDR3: CASSPLTGKETQYF
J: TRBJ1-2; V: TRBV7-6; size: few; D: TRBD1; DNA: TGTGCCAGCAGCCAGACTGTAACAGGGGCCTACACCTTC; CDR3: CASSQTVTGAYTF
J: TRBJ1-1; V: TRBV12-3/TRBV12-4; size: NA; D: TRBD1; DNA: TGTGCCAGCAGTTTAGGAGGGACAGGATTTGGGAGCGTTGTGAACACTGAAGCTTTCTTT; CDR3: CASSLGGTGFGSVVNTEAFF
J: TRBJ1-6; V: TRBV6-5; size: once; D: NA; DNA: TGTGCCAGCAGTTACTCGGGGCGGACCCGTTTCAATTCACCCCTCCACTTT; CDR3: CASSYSGRTRFNSPLHF
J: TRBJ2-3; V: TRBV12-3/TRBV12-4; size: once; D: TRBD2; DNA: TGTGCCAGCAGTCCTTACCAGGGACTAGCGGGGGGCACAGATACGCAGTATTTT; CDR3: CASSPYQGLAGGTDTQYF
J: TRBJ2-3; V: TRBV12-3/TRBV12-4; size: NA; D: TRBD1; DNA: TGTGCCAGCAGGCAACAGGGGGCTGGCACAGATACGCAGTATTTT; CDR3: CASRQQGAGTDTQYF
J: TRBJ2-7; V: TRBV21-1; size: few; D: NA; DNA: TGTGCCAGCAGCCCCTACTCCGGGACTAGCTCCCACGAGCAGTACTTC; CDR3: CASSPYSGTSSHEQYF
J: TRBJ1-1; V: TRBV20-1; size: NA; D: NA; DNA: TGCAGTGCTAGAGTTCCAGGGCAGAACACTGAAGCTTTCTTT; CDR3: CSARVPGQNTEAFF
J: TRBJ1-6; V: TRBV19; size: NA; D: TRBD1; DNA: TGTGCCAGTACCGCTGGGACAGCGACTTCACCCCTCCACTTT; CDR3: CASTAGTATSPLHF
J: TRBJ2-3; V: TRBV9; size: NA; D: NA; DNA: TGTGCCAGCAGCGTCAGAGGGGGGCGCACAGATACGCAGTATTTT; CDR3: CASSVRGGRTDTQYF
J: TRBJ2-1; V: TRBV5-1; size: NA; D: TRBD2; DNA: TGCGCCAGCAGCTCACCCGGACTAGCGGGGGGGCAGAATGAGCAGTTCTTC; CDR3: CASSSPGLAGGQNEQFF
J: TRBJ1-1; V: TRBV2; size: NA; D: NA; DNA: TGTGCCAGCAGTGTACAAGACAGGGAAGCTTTCTTT; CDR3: CASSVQDREAFF
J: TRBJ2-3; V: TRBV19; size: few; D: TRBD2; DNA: TGTGCCAGTAGTATAACGGGAGCGGGGCGCCCCGAGTATTTT; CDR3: CASSITGAGRPEYF
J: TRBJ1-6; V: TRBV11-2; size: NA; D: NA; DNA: TGTGCCAGCAGCTCCCTCCCGAGCTCCTATAATTCACCCCTCCACTTT; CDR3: CASSSLPSSYNSPLHF
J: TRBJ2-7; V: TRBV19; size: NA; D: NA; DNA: TGTGCCAGTAGTATGGGGGTAACTGGGACATACGAGCAGTACTTC; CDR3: CASSMGVTGTYEQYF
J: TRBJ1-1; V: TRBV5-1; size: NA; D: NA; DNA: TGCGCCAGCAGCTTGGACAGTACGAACACTGAAGCTTTCTTT; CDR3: CASSLDSTNTEAFF
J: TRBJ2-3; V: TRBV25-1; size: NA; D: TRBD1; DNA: TGTGCCAGCAGCGCCGCGACAGGGTACACAGATACGCAGTATTTT; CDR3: CASSAATGYTDTQYF
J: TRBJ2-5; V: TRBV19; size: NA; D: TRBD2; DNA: TGTGCCAGTAGTATTACTAGCGGAGGGGAGACCCAGTACTTC; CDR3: CASSITSGGETQYF
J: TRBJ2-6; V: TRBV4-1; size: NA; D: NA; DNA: TGCGCCAGCAGCCAAGTACAGCGAGGGGACCCTGGGGCCAACGTCCTGACTTTC; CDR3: CASSQVQRGDPGANVLTF
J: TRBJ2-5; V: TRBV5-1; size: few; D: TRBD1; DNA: TGCGCCAGCAGCTTGGGGACAGGTCAAGAGACCCAGTACTTC; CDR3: CASSLGTGQETQYF
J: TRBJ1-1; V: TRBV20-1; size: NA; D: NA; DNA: TGCAGTGCTAGTCCCAGGGGATTGGTGGACACTGAAGCTTTCTTT; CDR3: CSASPRGLVDTEAFF
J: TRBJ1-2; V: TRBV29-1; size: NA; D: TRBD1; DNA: TGCAGCGTCGGGACAGCTAATAACTATGGCTACACCTTC; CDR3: CSVGTANNYGYTF